This is a list of T cell receptor beta chains from one sample in a study of spatial heterogeneity in lung cancer. Using its own MiXCR run on the 5' RACE reads, TCRdb lists one record per CDR3 protein. The table records around 23,000 distinct CDR3 sequences, about 3% of them present only once. The starting material was PBMCs, obtained at surgery. These receptors were taken from a female donor with early-stage non-small cell lung cancer. Both conserved end residues are part of each CDR3. Fields, in order: V gene, clone size, D gene, J gene, CDR3 protein, CDR3 DNA. D genes are given only for firm matches. Where a row states a size, it is once, few, many or the class of an expanded clone; other rows omit it.

V gene: TRBV6-1
clone size: few
D gene: TRBD1
J gene: TRBJ1-1
CDR3 protein: CASSIKQGENTEAFF
CDR3 DNA: TGTGCCAGCAGTATTAAACAGGGGGAGAACACTGAAGCTTTCTTT

V gene: TRBV7-3
clone size: many
D gene: .
J gene: TRBJ2-1
CDR3 protein: CASSLRQATYNEQFF
CDR3 DNA: TGTGCCAGCAGCTTAAGGCAGGCAACCTACAATGAGCAGTTCTTC

V gene: TRBV7-2
clone size: many
D gene: .
J gene: TRBJ2-1
CDR3 protein: CASSPRTGEQFF
CDR3 DNA: TGTGCCAGCAGCCCCCGGACGGGTGAGCAGTTCTTC

V gene: TRBV10-3
clone size: many
D gene: .
J gene: TRBJ1-1
CDR3 protein: CAISETGGPEAFF
CDR3 DNA: TGTGCCATCAGTGAGACGGGCGGGCCTGAAGCTTTCTTT

V gene: TRBV11-2
clone size: .
D gene: .
J gene: TRBJ2-2
CDR3 protein: CASSLFGRGSTGELFF
CDR3 DNA: TGTGCCAGCAGCTTATTCGGGAGAGGAAGCACCGGGGAGCTGTTTTTT

V gene: TRBV19
clone size: many
D gene: .
J gene: TRBJ1-5
CDR3 protein: CASSISGTVNQPQHF
CDR3 DNA: TGTGCCAGTAGTATCTCAGGGACCGTCAATCAGCCCCAGCATTTT

V gene: TRBV15
clone size: many
D gene: .
J gene: TRBJ1-4
CDR3 protein: CATSGEVVGEKLFF
CDR3 DNA: TGTGCCACCAGCGGAGAGGTGGTAGGTGAAAAACTGTTTTTT

V gene: TRBV5-6
clone size: medium-sized
D gene: TRBD2
J gene: TRBJ2-7
CDR3 protein: CASSLASGSYEQYF
CDR3 DNA: TGTGCCAGCAGCTTGGCTAGCGGTTCCTACGAGCAGTACTTC

V gene: TRBV27
clone size: many
D gene: .
J gene: TRBJ2-7
CDR3 protein: CASTDRDSYEQYF
CDR3 DNA: TGTGCCAGCACCGACAGAGACTCCTACGAGCAGTACTTC

V gene: TRBV6-4
clone size: many
D gene: .
J gene: TRBJ2-3
CDR3 protein: CASSDAASTDTQYF
CDR3 DNA: TGTGCCAGCAGTGACGCCGCTAGCACAGATACGCAGTATTTT

V gene: TRBV7-8
clone size: few
D gene: .
J gene: TRBJ2-5
CDR3 protein: CASSLTVFQETQYF
CDR3 DNA: TGTGCCAGCAGCCTGACAGTCTTCCAAGAGACCCAGTACTTC

V gene: TRBV20-1
clone size: many
D gene: TRBD2
J gene: TRBJ2-3
CDR3 protein: CSARWGTTSDTQYF
CDR3 DNA: TGCAGTGCTAGGTGGGGGACTACTTCTGATACGCAGTATTTT

V gene: TRBV9
clone size: many
D gene: .
J gene: TRBJ2-1
CDR3 protein: CASSDLASYNEQFF
CDR3 DNA: TGTGCCAGCAGCGACCTAGCTTCTTACAATGAGCAGTTCTTC

V gene: TRBV6-5
clone size: few
D gene: .
J gene: TRBJ1-1
CDR3 protein: CASSTPTVSGTEAFF
CDR3 DNA: TGTGCCAGCAGTACCCCGACAGTTTCGGGCACTGAAGCTTTCTTT

V gene: TRBV9
clone size: many
D gene: TRBD2
J gene: TRBJ2-3
CDR3 protein: CASSVGLAGTTDTQYF
CDR3 DNA: TGTGCCAGCAGCGTAGGGCTAGCGGGAACCACAGATACGCAGTATTTT

V gene: TRBV20-1
clone size: many
D gene: TRBD2
J gene: TRBJ2-3
CDR3 protein: CSATEGLAGGADTQYF
CDR3 DNA: TGCAGTGCTACCGAGGGACTAGCGGGAGGAGCAGATACGCAGTATTTT

V gene: TRBV10-2
clone size: many
D gene: .
J gene: TRBJ1-5
CDR3 protein: CASSESSMNQPQHF
CDR3 DNA: TGCGCCAGCAGTGAGTCGTCGATGAATCAGCCCCAGCATTTT

V gene: TRBV7-6
clone size: many
D gene: TRBD2
J gene: TRBJ2-7
CDR3 protein: CASSSAGGPYEQYF
CDR3 DNA: TGTGCCAGCAGCTCAGCGGGAGGTCCCTACGAGCAGTACTTC

V gene: TRBV2
clone size: many
D gene: .
J gene: TRBJ1-1
CDR3 protein: CASSEGQGEGTEAFF
CDR3 DNA: TGTGCCAGCAGTGAAGGGCAGGGTGAGGGCACTGAAGCTTTCTTT

V gene: TRBV6-5
clone size: many
D gene: TRBD2
J gene: TRBJ2-5
CDR3 protein: CASSYGGDQETQYF
CDR3 DNA: TGTGCCAGCAGTTACGGGGGGGACCAAGAGACCCAGTACTTC

V gene: TRBV12-3/TRBV12-4
clone size: many
D gene: TRBD2
J gene: TRBJ2-7
CDR3 protein: CASSSGLAGGYEQYF
CDR3 DNA: TGTGCCAGCAGTTCGGGACTAGCGGGAGGGTACGAGCAGTACTTC

V gene: TRBV6-1
clone size: many
D gene: .
J gene: TRBJ2-1
CDR3 protein: CASSGATFGHEQFF
CDR3 DNA: TGTGCCAGCAGTGGGGCCACCTTCGGGCATGAGCAGTTCTTC

V gene: TRBV6-5
clone size: many
D gene: .
J gene: TRBJ2-3
CDR3 protein: CASSYVNTDTQYF
CDR3 DNA: TGTGCCAGCAGTTACGTAAACACAGATACGCAGTATTTT

V gene: TRBV28
clone size: many
D gene: TRBD1
J gene: TRBJ2-7
CDR3 protein: CASETGDRGFYEQYF
CDR3 DNA: TGTGCCAGCGAGACCGGAGACAGGGGGTTCTACGAGCAGTACTTC

V gene: TRBV29-1
clone size: many
D gene: TRBD1
J gene: TRBJ1-1
CDR3 protein: CSVWDRKNTEAFF
CDR3 DNA: TGCAGCGTTTGGGACAGGAAGAACACTGAAGCTTTCTTT

V gene: TRBV2
clone size: many
D gene: TRBD2
J gene: TRBJ2-4
CDR3 protein: CASMVTGGNIQYF
CDR3 DNA: TGTGCCAGCATGGTGACGGGGGGGAACATTCAGTACTTC

V gene: TRBV27
clone size: many
D gene: .
J gene: TRBJ2-7
CDR3 protein: CASSPSGPIVYEQYF
CDR3 DNA: TGTGCCAGCAGTCCCAGCGGGCCAATCGTATACGAGCAGTACTTC

V gene: TRBV20-1
clone size: many
D gene: TRBD2
J gene: TRBJ2-5
CDR3 protein: CSARDGTSGSTETQYF
CDR3 DNA: TGCAGTGCTAGAGATGGGACTAGCGGGAGCACAGAGACCCAGTACTTC

V gene: TRBV25-1
clone size: many
D gene: .
J gene: TRBJ2-7
CDR3 protein: CASSEFTGTHEQYF
CDR3 DNA: TGTGCCAGCAGTGAATTCACAGGGACCCACGAGCAGTACTTC

V gene: TRBV7-2
clone size: .
D gene: .
J gene: TRBJ2-7
CDR3 protein: CASTPDAGRSYEQYF
CDR3 DNA: TGTGCCAGCACCCCTGACGCGGGACGATCCTACGAGCAGTACTTC

V gene: TRBV30
clone size: .
D gene: .
J gene: TRBJ2-7
CDR3 protein: CAWEFPPGGRGQYF
CDR3 DNA: TGTGCCTGGGAATTTCCACCGGGGGGCCGGGGGCAGTACTTC

V gene: TRBV7-9
clone size: many
D gene: .
J gene: TRBJ2-7
CDR3 protein: CASSDRDFYEQYF
CDR3 DNA: TGTGCCAGCAGCGACCGGGACTTCTACGAGCAGTACTTC

V gene: TRBV2
clone size: many
D gene: .
J gene: TRBJ2-7
CDR3 protein: CASSEGYEQYF
CDR3 DNA: TGTGCCAGCAGTGAGGGATACGAGCAGTACTTC

V gene: TRBV18
clone size: few
D gene: .
J gene: TRBJ2-3
CDR3 protein: CASSPGPTDTQYF
CDR3 DNA: TGTGCCAGCTCACCAGGGCCCACAGATACGCAGTATTTT

V gene: TRBV10-2
clone size: many
D gene: TRBD1
J gene: TRBJ1-2
CDR3 protein: CASSEIDRASKYGYTF
CDR3 DNA: TGCGCCAGCAGTGAGATTGACAGGGCCTCTAAGTATGGCTACACCTTC

V gene: TRBV12-5
clone size: many
D gene: TRBD2
J gene: TRBJ2-1
CDR3 protein: CASGPLAGDEQFF
CDR3 DNA: TGTGCTAGTGGTCCCCTAGCGGGAGATGAGCAGTTCTTC

V gene: TRBV5-5
clone size: many
D gene: TRBD1
J gene: TRBJ2-7
CDR3 protein: CASSSQGQGYEQYF
CDR3 DNA: TGTGCCAGCAGCTCGCAGGGACAGGGCTACGAGCAGTACTTC

V gene: TRBV24-1
clone size: many
D gene: .
J gene: TRBJ2-1
CDR3 protein: CATSDGDFFSYNEQFF
CDR3 DNA: TGTGCCACCAGTGATGGGGACTTCTTCTCCTACAATGAGCAGTTCTTC

V gene: TRBV7-9
clone size: many
D gene: .
J gene: TRBJ1-1
CDR3 protein: CASSFGRGQAFF
CDR3 DNA: TGTGCCAGCAGCTTCGGTAGGGGCCAAGCTTTCTTT

V gene: TRBV29-1
clone size: many
D gene: .
J gene: TRBJ2-7
CDR3 protein: CSVEQGNPYEQYF
CDR3 DNA: TGCAGCGTTGAACAAGGGAATCCCTACGAGCAGTACTTC

V gene: TRBV5-4
clone size: many
D gene: .
J gene: TRBJ2-1
CDR3 protein: CASSRDQNEQFF
CDR3 DNA: TGTGCCAGCAGCCGGGACCAAAATGAGCAGTTCTTC

V gene: TRBV9
clone size: many
D gene: .
J gene: TRBJ2-3
CDR3 protein: CASSVLADTQYF
CDR3 DNA: TGTGCCAGCAGCGTTTTAGCGGATACGCAGTATTTT

V gene: TRBV6-5
clone size: .
D gene: .
J gene: TRBJ2-3
CDR3 protein: CASSFQGSTDTQYF
CDR3 DNA: TGTGCCAGCAGTTTTCAGGGGAGCACAGATACGCAGTATTTT

V gene: TRBV7-3
clone size: few
D gene: .
J gene: TRBJ2-3
CDR3 protein: CASSLRGEAPDTQYF
CDR3 DNA: TGTGCCAGCAGCTTAAGAGGGGAAGCCCCGGATACGCAGTATTTT

V gene: TRBV20-1
clone size: many
D gene: .
J gene: TRBJ2-5
CDR3 protein: CSARSPQGQETQYF
CDR3 DNA: TGCAGTGCTAGATCACCGCAGGGACAAGAGACCCAGTACTTC